A selection of T cell receptor beta chains follows, all from one sample in a study of regulatory T cells in long-lasting Graves disease. MiXCR, run by TCRdb on the multiplex PCR reads, gives a single entry per CDR3 protein. The sample consists of about 620,000 distinct CDR3 sequences, roughly 15% of them appearing once. This sample also belongs to another study, concerning T cells in Graves' hyperthyroidism and ophthalmopathy.

The sequenced sample was peripheral blood mononuclear cells (PBMCs), obtained at new diagnosis, from a patient treated with antithyroid drugs. These receptors were collected from a woman aged 25 to 45 with Graves disease. Both conserved end residues are part of each CDR3. The order of the fields is D gene, clone size, V gene, J gene, CDR3 DNA, CDR3 protein. The D gene is left open where the match is weak. Where a row states a size, it is once, few, many or the class of an expanded clone; other rows omit it.

d_gene: .; abundance: few; v_gene: TRBV5-1; j_gene: TRBJ2-3; CDR3nt: TGCGCCAGCAGCCCGACTCACGGGAGCGGTCCCGGTACGCAGTATTTT; CDR3aa: CASSPTHGSGPGTQYF
d_gene: .; abundance: .; v_gene: TRBV11-3; j_gene: TRBJ2-1; CDR3nt: TGTGCCAGCAGCTTAATTGCCGGAAACAATGAGCAGTTCTTC; CDR3aa: CASSLIAGNNEQFF
d_gene: .; abundance: many; v_gene: TRBV2; j_gene: TRBJ2-4; CDR3nt: TGTGCCAGCAGTGGATGGATTCAGTACTTC; CDR3aa: CASSGWIQYF
d_gene: .; abundance: few; v_gene: TRBV7-2; j_gene: TRBJ2-7; CDR3nt: TGTGCCAGCAACTTTCCGGGCCACAGTTACTACGAGCAGTACTTC; CDR3aa: CASNFPGHSYYEQYF
d_gene: .; abundance: many; v_gene: TRBV2; j_gene: TRBJ2-2; CDR3nt: TGTGCCAGCAGTACCCGTGGGGGGCGCCCCACCGGGGAGCTGTTTTTT; CDR3aa: CASSTRGGRPTGELFF
d_gene: .; abundance: many; v_gene: TRBV11-2; j_gene: TRBJ2-1; CDR3nt: TGTGCCAGCAGCTTCTTAGGCGTCAATGAGCAGTTCTTC; CDR3aa: CASSFLGVNEQFF
d_gene: TRBD2; abundance: many; v_gene: TRBV5-1; j_gene: TRBJ2-2; CDR3nt: TGCGCCAGCAGCCCGAGACTAGCGGCGAACACCGGGGAGCTGTTTTTT; CDR3aa: CASSPRLAANTGELFF
d_gene: .; abundance: .; v_gene: TRBV2; j_gene: TRBJ2-5; CDR3nt: TGTGCCAGCTCTCCTTTTGGGGGGCTAGGGGAGACCCAGTACTTC; CDR3aa: CASSPFGGLGETQYF
d_gene: .; abundance: few; v_gene: TRBV19; j_gene: TRBJ2-1; CDR3nt: TGTGCCAGTAGTATTAGGACCTACAATGAGCAGTTCTTC; CDR3aa: CASSIRTYNEQFF
d_gene: .; abundance: .; v_gene: TRBV27; j_gene: TRBJ2-5; CDR3nt: TGTGCCAGCAGTTTGTTTTTGGATGGCGAGACCCAGTACTTC; CDR3aa: CASSLFLDGETQYF
d_gene: TRBD1; abundance: .; v_gene: TRBV28; j_gene: TRBJ1-4; CDR3nt: TGTGCCAGCAGTACCCGGGACAGTCTTGGAAAACTGTTTTTT; CDR3aa: CASSTRDSLGKLFF
d_gene: TRBD1; abundance: many; v_gene: TRBV4-1; j_gene: TRBJ1-1; CDR3nt: TGTGCCAGCAGCCAGGACAGGGACACTGAAGCTTTCTTT; CDR3aa: CASSQDRDTEAFF
d_gene: .; abundance: few; v_gene: TRBV20-1; j_gene: TRBJ1-2; CDR3nt: TGCACCATTAGGCGGTCTAACTATGGCTACACCTTC; CDR3aa: CTIRRSNYGYTF
d_gene: TRBD1; abundance: many; v_gene: TRBV28; j_gene: TRBJ1-1; CDR3nt: TGTGCCAGCAGTTTAGGGGCAGGGGGGAACACTGAAGCTTTCTTT; CDR3aa: CASSLGAGGNTEAFF
d_gene: .; abundance: few; v_gene: TRBV25-1; j_gene: TRBJ2-7; CDR3nt: TGTGCCAGCAGCAGTAGACCGGGGATATACGAGCAGTACTTC; CDR3aa: CASSSRPGIYEQYF
d_gene: .; abundance: many; v_gene: TRBV29-1; j_gene: TRBJ1-1; CDR3nt: TGCAGCGTGACCGGGAGGACCTTGAACACTGAAGCTTTCTTT; CDR3aa: CSVTGRTLNTEAFF
d_gene: TRBD1; abundance: .; v_gene: TRBV5-1; j_gene: TRBJ2-1; CDR3nt: TGCGCCAGCAGCGGAAGCTACAGGGGGCTAGCGTACAATGAGCAGTTCTTC; CDR3aa: CASSGSYRGLAYNEQFF
d_gene: .; abundance: .; v_gene: TRBV28; j_gene: TRBJ2-2; CDR3nt: TGTGCCAGCACCCCCGCGGGCAGGGAGCCGTACACCGGGGAGCTGTTTTTT; CDR3aa: CASTPAGREPYTGELFF